These T cell receptor beta chains were read from a single sample in a study of blood T cell repertoires in COVID-19. Profiled with immunoSEQ multiplex PCR; TCRdb holds only in-frame clones, not every one. This sample yields 170,000 or so clones, of which more than 75% are seen a single time; 12% belongs to the top ten. The sample taken for sequencing was peripheral blood. The receptors were sampled from a woman in her seventies with COVID-19, enrolled during active disease. CDR3s include the opening cysteine and the closing phenylalanine or tryptophan. D genes are given only for firm matches. Clone size appears in some rows only: once, few, many, or a class for an expanded clone.

v_gene	j_gene	d_gene	abundance	CDR3nt	CDR3aa
TRBV30	TRBJ2-7	TRBD1	-	TGTGCCTGGGGAACCGGGACAGACGCGATTTACGAGCAGTACTTC	CAWGTGTDAIYEQYF
TRBV15	TRBJ2-3	-	-	TGTGCCACCAGCAGAGATCTGGATACGCAGTATTTT	CATSRDLDTQYF
TRBV6-5	TRBJ1-2	TRBD1	-	TGTGCCAGCAGTCCCCAGAACAGGGGGTTATATGGCTACACCTTC	CASSPQNRGLYGYTF
TRBV12-3/TRBV12-4	TRBJ2-7	-	-	TGTGCCAGCGGCCTGGGCGGGACGAGCGAGCAGTACTTC	CASGLGGTSEQYF
TRBV19	TRBJ1-3	-	-	TGTGCCAGTAGTACATATCCCGGGAAGAAAGCTGGAAACACCATATATTTT	CASSTYPGKKAGNTIYF
TRBV5-1	TRBJ1-1	-	-	TGCGCCAGCAGCTTGGAAGATCGGGGTGAAGCTTTCTTT	CASSLEDRGEAFF
TRBV18	TRBJ2-5	-	-	TGTGCCAGCTCACCACCGACAAAGGTTGACGAGACCCAGTACTTC	CASSPPTKVDETQYF
TRBV29-1	TRBJ2-7	TRBD1	-	TGCAGCGTTGCCGGACAGGCTCCAATCCACGAGCAGTACTTC	CSVAGQAPIHEQYF
TRBV7-2	TRBJ2-1	TRBD1	-	TGTGCCAGCAGCTTAAAGACAGGGGCCTACAATGAGCAGTTCTTC	CASSLKTGAYNEQFF
TRBV5-8	TRBJ2-7	-	-	TGTGCCACCAAAGGACAGCCGCCCTACGAGCAGTACTTC	CATKGQPPYEQYF
TRBV10-3	TRBJ1-5	-	-	TGTGCCATCAGTGAGTCTAGGGGAAGCGATCAGCCCCAGCATTTT	CAISESRGSDQPQHF
TRBV5-1	TRBJ1-2	TRBD1	once	TGCGCCAGCAGCTTTCCGGGACAGAACTATGGCTACACCTTC	CASSFPGQNYGYTF
TRBV4-1	TRBJ1-2	-	-	TGCGCCAGCAGCCAAGCCGACAGAAACTATGGCTACACCTTC	CASSQADRNYGYTF
TRBV11-2	TRBJ1-1	-	-	TGTGCCAGCAGCTTGACTAGGGGTCGGACTGAAGCTTTCTTT	CASSLTRGRTEAFF
TRBV5-4	TRBJ2-2	TRBD1	-	TGTGCCAGCAAACCGACAGGGGAGAACACCGGGGAGCTGTTTTTT	CASKPTGENTGELFF
TRBV11-2	TRBJ1-4	TRBD1	-	TGTGCCAGCAGCTTAGAGGGGACAGGGCAATCGGAACTGTTTTTT	CASSLEGTGQSELFF